Detailed here is one T cell receptor beta chain. Antigen specificity is unknown. The sample is drawn from a study of T cell responses to AZD1222 COVID-19 vaccine. Study-wide results and limits: Most donors were white British and more were female, and clonal diversity was possibly underestimated.

Clones were read by immunoSEQ multiplex PCR, and TCRdb kept only the in-frame ones, dropping some. The table includes some 130,000 clones, around 90% detected once. The sequence derives from an adult who received the AZD1222 COVID-19 vaccine. Specimen: peripheral blood, collected 28 days after the second AZD1222 dose.

The CDR3 loop reads CASSQAVGLGNQPQHF. For the CDR3, the DNA is TGTGCCAGCAGCCAAGCGGTGGGGCTAGGCAATCAGCCCCAGCATTTT. The chain couples TRBV3-1 (or the pseudogene TRBV3-2) to TRBJ1-5; the D gene is possibly TRBD1 (5 bases). The CDR3 has 16 residues. The germline V gene has CDR1 LGHDT and CDR2 YNNKEL (reference sequence). V lost 1 base and J lost 2, with 12 bases in between.